Presented here are 23 T cell receptor beta chains from one specimen sequenced in a study of T cells in Graves' hyperthyroidism and ophthalmopathy. What was amplified from RNA transcripts were TCR beta CDR3 regions. HTBI primers were used for first-round RT-PCR of the TCR CDR3. TCRdb processed the multiplex PCR reads anew with MiXCR; each CDR3 protein has one entry. The sample shows 500,000 to 600,000 distinct CDR3 sequences, around 42% of them seen only once. The sequenced sample consisted of peripheral blood or thyroid tissue (not recorded which). The source is an adult woman with Graves' disease, either hyperthyroidism or ophthalmopathy (not recorded which).

This clonotype occurred many times. The CDR3 sequence: CSVVTGGYEQYF. The DNA for the CDR3 is TGCAGCGTTGTAACAGGGGGCTACGAGCAGTACTTC. The rearrangement joins TRBV29-1 to TRBJ2-7, with 8 bases lining up with TRBD1. Germline CDR1 and CDR2: SQVTM and ANQGSEA. The CDR3 extends over 12 amino acids. V trimming: 4 bases; J trimming: 3 bases; junction bases outside the gene matches: 2.

This clonotype was seen repeatedly, ten times or more. V is TRBV28 and J is TRBJ1-5; no definite D call. The CDR3 runs 17 residues. The germline V and J ends were trimmed by 6 bases and 1 base, with 19 bases remaining between them. Germline loops: CDR1 MDHEN, CDR2 SYDVKM. The CDR3 coding sequence is TGTGCCAGCAGCCCAATAGAACTCCTGACCAGCAATCAGCCCCAGCATTTT. This translates into CASSPIELLTSNQPQHF.

Comment on this clonotype: This CDR3 fails to terminate in the conserved phenylalanine or tryptophan, so it likely reflects a read error. No DNA is shown, since the ends of the CDR3 on it are uncertain; the CDR3 is the one TCRdb lists. The chain links TRBV6-6 to TRBJ2-7. Germline lookup yields CDR1 MNHNY and CDR2 SVGAGI (reference sequence). Counting both end residues, the CDR3 totals 8 amino acids. Here the CDR3 reads CASTTADG.

The rearrangement uses TRBV19 and TRBJ1-1; D is uncertain. Trimming left V 4 bases short and J 1 base short, with 7 bases between. CDR1 is LNHDA and CDR2 is SQIVND in the germline V gene (reference sequence). The CDR3 has 13 residues. The CDR3 DNA is TGTGCCAGTAGTACACAGAGGAACACTGAAGCTTTCTTT. This codes for CASSTQRNTEAFF. Full variable domain (missing parts from reference TRBV19 and TRBJ1-1): DGGITQSPKYLFRKEGQNVTLSCEQNLNHDAMYWYRQDPGQGLRLIYYSQIVNDFQKGDIAEGYSVSREKKESFPLTVTSAQKNPTAFYLCASSTQRNTEAFFGQGTRLTVV.

The sample holds many counts of this clonotype. The V call is TRBV28, the J call TRBJ1-1; a possible D gene is TRBD1 (5 bases). The V end was cut by 6 bases, the J end by 11 bases, with 13 bases between. Germline assignment: CDR1 MDHEN and CDR2 SYDVKM. This CDR3 is 11 amino acids long. In DNA, the CDR3 is TGTGCCAGCAGATACGGGGGTATGGCTTTCTTT. It translates to CASRYGGMAFF.

The chain carries TRBV5-4 and TRBJ2-2; weak D call: TRBD2 (6 bases). Trimming removed 4 bases at V and 5 bases at J, with 15 bases between. Per the germline V gene, CDR1 is SGHNT and CDR2 is YYREEE (reference sequence). The CDR3 covers 15 residues. This CDR3 is CASSGGVGNTGELFF. The CDR3 DNA reads as TGTGCCAGCAGCGGCGGGGTTGGAAATACCGGGGAGCTGTTTTTT.

This clonotype has at least ten counts. The genes are TRBV11-2 and TRBJ1-4; no clear D. The CDR3 is made up of 16 amino acids. V lost 3 bases, J lost 0 bases, and 11 bases lay in between. The germline V gene has CDR1 SGHAT and CDR2 FQNNGV. DNA of the CDR3: TGTGCCAGCAGCTTGTCGATGGGAGCAACTAATGAAAAACTGTTTTTT. Translated, it gives CASSLSMGATNEKLFF.

As for this clonotype: The conserved final phenylalanine or tryptophan is absent from the CDR3, which likely points to a read error. The chain links TRBV7-8 to TRBJ2-6; possibly TRBD2 for D (5 bases). Trimming stripped 2 bases from V and 2 bases from J, with 10 bases between. The CDR3 totals 16 residues. CDR1 and CDR2 (germline): SGHVS, FQNEAQ. CDR3 sequence reads: CASSLWGAPGANVLTP. The CDR3 region has the DNA TGTGCCAGCAGCTTATGGGGAGCCCCTGGGGCCAACGTCCTGACTCCA.

The chain links TRBV7-9 to TRBJ1-5; no clear D gene. The CDR3 has 13 residues. Germline-derived CDR1 and CDR2 are SEHNR and FQNEAQ (reference sequence). V dropped 1 base and J dropped 10 bases, with 11 bases sitting between them. CDR3 coding DNA: TGTGCCAGCAGCTTAGAACCGGGCAGTCCCCAGCATTTT. This codes for CASSLEPGSPQHF.

This chain joins TRBV29-1 and TRBJ1-5, with 10 positions matching TRBD1. The CDR3 sequence is 11 residues long. With V trimmed by 6 bases and J by 13 bases, 6 bases remained unmatched. Germline V gene data show CDR1 as SQVTM and CDR2 as ANQGSEA. This CDR3 is CSVGTGDGQHF. CDR3 DNA sequence: TGCAGCGTCGGGACAGGGGATGGTCAGCATTTT.

The chain is built from TRBV6-1 and TRBJ1-5; the D gene is possibly TRBD1 (6 bases). The CDR3 covers 14 residues. Looked up from germline, CDR1 is MNHNS and CDR2 is SASEGT. V lost 9 bases to trimming and J lost 4 bases, with 16 bases between them. CDR3 residues: CASREGGNNQPQHF. The CDR3, as DNA: TGTGCCAGTCGCGAGGGGGGAAATAATCAGCCCCAGCATTTT.

The chain links TRBV7-3 to TRBJ1-6, with D possibly TRBD1 on 6 matching bases. Trimming took 5 bases from V and 6 from J, leaving 11 bases between them. Germline CDR1 and CDR2: SGHTA and FQGTGA. The CDR3 extends over 14 amino acids. The CDR3 sequence: CASSHGQLNSPLHF. The CDR3 region has the DNA TGTGCCAGCAGCCACGGACAGCTTAATTCACCCCTCCACTTT.

The sample holds many counts of this clonotype. The chain's CDR3 is CAGSTGSSQPQHF. The CDR3 nucleotides read TGTGCCGGGAGTACAGGGTCGAGTCAGCCCCAGCATTTT. The chain joins TRBV10-3 to TRBJ1-5; possibly TRBD1 for D (6 bases). The germline V and J ends were trimmed by 11 bases and 6 bases, with 17 bases remaining between them. Germline-derived CDR1 and CDR2 are ENHRY and SYGVKD. There are 13 residues in the CDR3.

There are many counts of this clonotype. The chain has TRBV24-1 and TRBJ2-2, with TRBD2 as a possible D gene (6 bases). Trimming removed 9 bases at V and 3 bases at J, with 10 bases between. This CDR3 has 13 amino acids. Germline loops: CDR1 KGHDR, CDR2 SFDVKD. The CDR3 DNA follows: TGTGCCACCGGCGGGAAATACACCGGGGAGCTGTTTTTT. It yields the protein CATGGKYTGELFF.

This clonotype was observed many times. The V and J genes are TRBV10-1 and TRBJ1-1; no clear D. Germline V lookup: CDR1 WNHNN, CDR2 SYGVQD (reference sequence). Trimming removed 3 bases at V and 11 bases at J, with 16 bases between. CDR3 size: 13 residues. CDR3 bases: TGCGCCAGCAGTGACCCCGGACCCGGGCCGGCTTTCTTT. It encodes CASSDPGPGPAFF.

Points on this clonotype: Since the CDR3 does not end with the conserved phenylalanine or tryptophan, this likely comes from a read error. The DNA is omitted, as the CDR3 cannot be located on it reliably, and the CDR3 follows TCRdb's listing. The gene calls are TRBV14 and TRBJ2-2; TRBD1, the D gene given by the table, was not confirmed from the DNA. The CDR3 numbers 10 amino acids, ends counted. Germline CDR1 reads SGHDN; CDR2 reads FVKESK. CDR3 in amino acids: CASSQGLEVA.

The chain uses TRBV10-3 and TRBJ2-5; the D gene is possibly TRBD2 (5 bases). This CDR3 region has 14 residues. Germline loops: CDR1 ENHRY, CDR2 SYGVKD. V gave up 0 bases and J gave up 4 bases, with 9 bases separating them. The CDR3 DNA is TGTGCCATCAGTGAGTCTCCGGGATCAGAGACCCAGTACTTC. This encodes CAISESPGSETQYF.

V and J are TRBV2 and TRBJ2-2, with D perhaps matching TRBD2 (6 bases). Deletions cut 6 bases from V and 0 bases from J, with 14 bases between. Per the germline V gene, CDR1 is SNHLY and CDR2 is FYNNEI. The CDR3 runs to 16 residues. Here the CDR3 DNA reads TGTGCCAGCAGCCATGGGACTCTGACGAACACCGGGGAGCTGTTTTTT. Translation gives CASSHGTLTNTGELFF.

Of note for this clonotype: The germline gene is not matched at one end of the junction; a read error may be the cause. The chain employs TRBV7-7 and TRBJ2-5, with D perhaps matching TRBD1 or TRBD2 (6 bases each). Germline values: CDR1 SSHAT, CDR2 FNYEAQ (reference sequence). This CDR3 is 15 amino acids long. CDR3 nucleotide sequence: TGTGCTAGCAGCCCCGGGGGCGGCCTCCAAGAGACCCAGTACTTC. This codes for CASSPGGGLQETQYF.

The genes are TRBV27 and TRBJ1-1, with D tentatively TRBD1 (5 bases). Germline CDR1 reads MNHEY; CDR2 reads SMNVEV (reference sequence). The CDR3 is 13 amino acids. Trimming left V 10 bases short and J 0 bases short, with 12 bases between. CDR3 in amino acids: CAIGAGMNTEAFF. CDR3 DNA sequence: TGTGCCATAGGGGCAGGTATGAACACTGAAGCTTTCTTT.

This clonotype was seen repeatedly, ten times or more. This rearrangement joins TRBV20-1 to TRBJ2-7; 13 bases are shared with TRBD2. Per germline, CDR1 DFQATT and CDR2 SNEGSKA (reference sequence). V shed 6 bases, J shed 1 base, and the junction held 12 bases outside the gene matches. The CDR3 has 17 residues. CDR3 amino acids: CSAKELAGGPRSYEQYF. The DNA of the CDR3 is TGCAGTGCCAAAGAACTAGCGGGAGGGCCGAGATCCTACGAGCAGTACTTC.

This clonotype was picked up many times. The CDR3 spells CSARTGDGGNQPQHF. The CDR3 DNA is TGCAGTGCTAGGACAGGGGATGGCGGCAATCAGCCCCAGCATTTT. This chain joins TRBV20-1 and TRBJ1-5; 8 positions match TRBD1. Germline CDR1 is DFQATT and CDR2 is SNEGSKA (reference sequence). Losses at the gene ends were 3 bases for V and 2 bases for J; bases not matched to a gene: 6. The CDR3 totals 15 residues.

This clonotype appeared once. The genes are TRBV7-9 and TRBJ1-1; no reliable D call. CDR3 size: 15 residues. The ends were cut back, 9 bases at V and 5 bases at J, with 22 bases in the middle. Germline assignment: CDR1 SEHNR and CDR2 FQNEAQ (reference sequence). The CDR3 DNA is TGTGCCAGTAGTATCGACGGCAGAAGCGGGACTGAAGCTTTCTTT. Its translation: CASSIDGRSGTEAFF.